This passage covers 10 T cell receptor beta chains from one sample sequenced in a study of T cells after yellow fever vaccination. TCRdb re-analysed the 5' RACE reads in MiXCR, keeping a single row per CDR3 protein. This sample has 25,000 to 30,000 distinct CDR3 sequences, with less than 5.5% found just once. Here the sequenced sample was CD8+ T cells sorted from PBMCs, taken 10 days after the yellow fever booster vaccination. Every receptor here comes from a man aged 25-45 years who received the YFV17D yellow fever vaccine.

This clonotype was observed a few times. The chain has TRBV28 and TRBJ2-7, with 7 bases matching TRBD2. Trimming at V came to 7 bases and at J to 1 base, leaving 10 bases not matched to a gene. This CDR3 is built from 15 residues. CDR1 is MDHEN and CDR2 is SYDVKM in the germline V gene. The CDR3 sequence: CASTQREGKSYEQYF. The CDR3 DNA reads as TGTGCCAGCACCCAGAGGGAGGGGAAATCCTACGAGCAGTACTTC.

This clonotype has at least ten counts. The chain links TRBV18 to TRBJ2-5; no definite D call. CDR3 size: 11 residues. With 5 bases removed from V and 1 base from J, the gap between germline ends came to 2 bases. Per germline, CDR1 KGHSH and CDR2 LQKENI. The CDR3 loop is CASSSQETQYF. CDR3 bases: TGTGCCAGCTCATCCCAAGAGACCCAGTACTTC.

Of note for this clonotype: Germline and junction disagree at one end, which may indicate a read error. The rearrangement uses TRBV5-5 and TRBJ2-5; D is ambiguous. CDR3 size: 14 residues. The V gene's germline CDR1 is SGHKS and CDR2 YYEKEE (reference sequence). The CDR3 coding sequence is TGTGCCATCAGCCCCGCGCTCCTCAGGGAGACCCAGTACTTC. Translated, it gives CAISPALLRETQYF.

This clonotype was counted at least ten times. The chain is built from TRBV4-3 and TRBJ1-2, with 10 bases matching TRBD1. Germline-derived CDR1 and CDR2 are LGHNA and YSLEER. V was pared by 3 bases and J by 6 bases, with 4 bases of the junction left unmatched. This CDR3 is built from 14 residues. CDR3 nucleotides: TGCGCCAGCAGCCACCCCGGGACAGGGGATGGCTACACCTTC. Translated, it gives CASSHPGTGDGYTF.

The sample holds many counts of this clonotype. This chain uses TRBV9 with TRBJ2-1, with 12 positions matching TRBD1. The CDR3 spans 16 residues. V lost 6 bases and J lost 7; bases outside the gene matches: 11. CDR1 SGDLS and CDR2 YYNGEE come from the germline V gene. The DNA of the CDR3 is TGTGCCAGCACTTTCCGGGACAGGGGGCACTGGAATGAGCAGTTCTTC. It is translated as CASTFRDRGHWNEQFF.

This rearrangement joins TRBV11-2 to TRBJ2-1, with D possibly being TRBD1 or TRBD2 (5 bases each). V was trimmed by 3 bases and J by 2 bases, leaving 11 bases between them. The CDR3 totals 15 residues. Per germline, CDR1 SGHAT and CDR2 FQNNGV. This CDR3 reads CASSFVEGTYNEQFF. The CDR3 coding sequence is TGTGCCAGCAGCTTTGTAGAGGGGACCTACAATGAGCAGTTCTTC.

This clonotype was recorded many times. The chain employs TRBV15 and TRBJ2-7; TRBD2 agrees at 9 bases. After removal of 4 bases from V and 4 bases from J, the junction contained 8 bases not matched to a gene. This CDR3 is 15 amino acids long. Germline CDR1 LNHNV, CDR2 YYDKDF (reference sequence). CDR3 sequence: CATSNLAGFGYEQYF. The CDR3 bases are TGTGCCACCAGCAACCTAGCGGGATTTGGGTACGAGCAGTACTTC.

This clonotype was observed many times. The chain employs TRBV14 and TRBJ2-7; 7 bases agree with TRBD1. V trimming: 3 bases; J trimming: 4 bases; junction bases outside the gene matches: 0. CDR1 and CDR2 from the germline V gene are SGHDN and FVKESK. The CDR3 contains 12 residues. The CDR3 protein is CASSQTGYEQYF. Here the CDR3 DNA reads TGTGCCAGCAGCCAGACAGGGTACGAGCAGTACTTC.

This clonotype has a count of ten or more. The CDR3 region is CAISEGPGGTEAFF. CDR3 in DNA: TGTGCCATCAGTGAGGGGCCGGGGGGCACTGAAGCTTTCTTT. V is TRBV10-3 and J is TRBJ1-1; the D gene is possibly TRBD1 (5 bases). The germline V and J ends were trimmed by 2 bases and 4 bases, with 11 bases remaining between them. CDR3 length: 14 amino acids. The germline V gene encodes CDR1 ENHRY and CDR2 SYGVKD.

This clonotype was counted many times. The genes are TRBV7-9 and TRBJ2-2, with 7 bases identical to TRBD2. Unmatched junction bases numbered 20, after V lost 4 bases and J lost 3 bases. This CDR3 is built from 20 residues. Germline CDR1 is SEHNR and CDR2 is FQNEAQ (reference sequence). The CDR3 region has the DNA TGTGCCAGCAGCTGGGTAGTGTGGGAGGGCCTTGGCTCGGACACCGGGGAGCTGTTTTTT. Protein product: CASSWVVWEGLGSDTGELFF.